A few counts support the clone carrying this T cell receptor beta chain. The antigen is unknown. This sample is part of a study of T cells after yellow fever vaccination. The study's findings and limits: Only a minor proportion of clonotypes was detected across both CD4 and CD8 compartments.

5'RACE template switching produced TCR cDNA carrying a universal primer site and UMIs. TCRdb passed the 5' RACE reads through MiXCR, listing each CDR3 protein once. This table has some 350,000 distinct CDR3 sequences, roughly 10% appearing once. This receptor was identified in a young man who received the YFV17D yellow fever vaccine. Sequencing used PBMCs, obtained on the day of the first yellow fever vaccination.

This CDR3 reads CASSQSQDYGYTF. The CDR3 DNA follows: TGTGCCAGCAGCCAATCACAGGACTATGGCTACACCTTC. The V call is TRBV12-3 or TRBV12-4, the J call TRBJ1-2, with D possibly matching TRBD1 (5 bases). The CDR3 is 13 residues long. V lost 6 bases and J lost 3, with 11 bases in between.